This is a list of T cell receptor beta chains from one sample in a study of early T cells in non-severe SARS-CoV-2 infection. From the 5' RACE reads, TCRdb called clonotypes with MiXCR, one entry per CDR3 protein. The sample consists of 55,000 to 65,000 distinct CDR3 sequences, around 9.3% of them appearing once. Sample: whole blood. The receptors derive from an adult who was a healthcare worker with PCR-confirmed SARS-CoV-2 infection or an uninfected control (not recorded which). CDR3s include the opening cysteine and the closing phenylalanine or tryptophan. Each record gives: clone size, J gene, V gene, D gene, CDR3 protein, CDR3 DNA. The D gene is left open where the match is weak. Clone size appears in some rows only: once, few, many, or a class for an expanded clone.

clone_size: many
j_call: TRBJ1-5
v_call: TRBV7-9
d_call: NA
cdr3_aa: CASSLGNQPQHF
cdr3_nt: TGTGCCAGCAGCTTAGGGAACCAGCCCCAGCATTTT

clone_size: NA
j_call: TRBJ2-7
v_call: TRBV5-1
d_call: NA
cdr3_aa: CASSLVQGSGEQYF
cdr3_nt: TGCGCCAGCAGCTTGGTTCAGGGCAGTGGCGAGCAGTACTTC

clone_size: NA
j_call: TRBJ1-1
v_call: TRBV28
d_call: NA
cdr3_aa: CASRRALNTEAFF
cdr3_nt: TGTGCCAGCAGGCGGGCTTTAAACACTGAAGCTTTCTTT

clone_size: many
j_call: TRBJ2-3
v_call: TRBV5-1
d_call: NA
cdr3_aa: CASSLGETSTDTQYF
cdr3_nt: TGCGCCAGCAGCTTGGGGGAGACTAGCACAGATACGCAGTATTTT

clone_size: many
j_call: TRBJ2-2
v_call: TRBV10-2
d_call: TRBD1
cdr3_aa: CASSLAGTGVGSGHTGELFF
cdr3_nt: TGCGCCAGCAGTTTAGCCGGGACAGGGGTGGGTAGCGGACACACCGGGGAGCTGTTTTTT

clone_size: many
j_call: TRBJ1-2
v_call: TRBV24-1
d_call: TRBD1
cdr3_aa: CATSATGGDYGYTF
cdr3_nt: TGTGCCACCAGTGCGACAGGGGGCGACTATGGCTACACCTTC

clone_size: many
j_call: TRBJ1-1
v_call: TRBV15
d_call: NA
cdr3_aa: CATSKGQRAEAFF
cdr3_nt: TGTGCCACCAGCAAAGGACAGCGGGCTGAAGCTTTCTTT

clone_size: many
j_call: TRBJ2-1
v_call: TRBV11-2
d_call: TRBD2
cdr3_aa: CASSGGPRTSNEQFF
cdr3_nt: TGTGCCAGCAGCGGAGGGCCAAGGACTAGCAATGAGCAGTTCTTC

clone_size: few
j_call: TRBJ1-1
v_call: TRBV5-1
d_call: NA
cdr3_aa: CASSLAPGAGTEAFF
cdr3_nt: TGCGCCAGCAGCTTGGCGCCGGGGGCTGGAACTGAAGCTTTCTTT

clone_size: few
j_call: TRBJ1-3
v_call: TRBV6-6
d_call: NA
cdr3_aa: CASSHPKGVSGNTIYF
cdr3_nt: TGTGCCAGCAGCCACCCTAAGGGGGTCTCTGGAAACACCATATATTTT

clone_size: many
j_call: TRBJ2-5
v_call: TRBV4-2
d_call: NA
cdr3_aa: CASSQTDSPGETQYF
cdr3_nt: TGTGCCAGCAGCCAAACGGACTCCCCTGGAGAGACCCAGTACTTC

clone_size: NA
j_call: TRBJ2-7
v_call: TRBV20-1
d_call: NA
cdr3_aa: CSASGQTYEQYF
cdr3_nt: TGCAGTGCCTCGGGACAAACCTACGAGCAGTACTTC

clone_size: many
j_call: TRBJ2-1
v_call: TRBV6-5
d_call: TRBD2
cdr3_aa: CASSYVKSSGGPWNEQFF
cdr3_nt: TGTGCCAGCAGTTACGTAAAGAGCTCGGGAGGGCCCTGGAATGAGCAGTTCTTC

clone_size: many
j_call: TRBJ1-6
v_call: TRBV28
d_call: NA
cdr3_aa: CASSFRLGGHSPLHF
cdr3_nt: TGTGCCAGCAGTTTTCGATTAGGGGGGCATTCACCCCTCCACTTT

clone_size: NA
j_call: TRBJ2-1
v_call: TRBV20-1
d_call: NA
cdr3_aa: CSAIGGGRDYNEQFF
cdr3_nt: TGCAGTGCCATAGGGGGCGGGAGAGACTACAATGAGCAGTTCTTC

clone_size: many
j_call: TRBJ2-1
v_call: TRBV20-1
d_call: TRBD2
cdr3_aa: CSARGYDASGRGYEQFF
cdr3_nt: TGCAGTGCTCGGGGGTACGACGCTAGCGGGAGAGGGTATGAGCAGTTCTTC

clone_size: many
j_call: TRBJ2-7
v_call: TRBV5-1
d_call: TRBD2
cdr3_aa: CASSSGLARTRNYEQYF
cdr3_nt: TGCGCCAGCAGCTCGGGACTAGCGCGCACTCGAAACTACGAGCAGTACTTC

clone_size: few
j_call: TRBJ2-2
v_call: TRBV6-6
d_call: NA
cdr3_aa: CASREPTGELFF
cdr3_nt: TGTGCCAGCAGGGAGCCCACCGGGGAGCTGTTTTTT

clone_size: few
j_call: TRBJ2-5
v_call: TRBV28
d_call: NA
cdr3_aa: CASSFQETQYF
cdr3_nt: TGTGCCAGCAGTTTTCAAGAGACCCAGTACTTC

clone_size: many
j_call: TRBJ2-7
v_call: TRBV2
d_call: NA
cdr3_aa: CASSAFTGTFYEQYF
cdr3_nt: TGTGCCAGCAGCGCATTCACGGGGACATTCTACGAGCAGTACTTC

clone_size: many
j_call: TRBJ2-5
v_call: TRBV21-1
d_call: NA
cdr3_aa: CASRDGTRQGTQYF
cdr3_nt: TGTGCCAGCAGGGACGGGACACGTCAAGGGACCCAGTACTTC

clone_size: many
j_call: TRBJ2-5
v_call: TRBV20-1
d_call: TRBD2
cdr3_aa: CSAPRTSGRRETQYF
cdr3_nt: TGCAGTGCTCCTCGGACTAGCGGGAGGAGAGAGACCCAGTACTTC

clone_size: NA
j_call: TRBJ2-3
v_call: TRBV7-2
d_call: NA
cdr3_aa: CASRLQGTTDTQYF
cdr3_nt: TGTGCCAGCAGGCTACAGGGTACGACAGATACGCAGTATTTT

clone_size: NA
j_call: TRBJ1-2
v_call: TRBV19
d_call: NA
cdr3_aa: CASRARRGDIGGYTF
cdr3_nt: TGTGCCAGTAGAGCTCGGCGGGGGGATATCGGTGGCTACACCTTC

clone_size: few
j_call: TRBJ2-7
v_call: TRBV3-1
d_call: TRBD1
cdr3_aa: CASSLRRQGPYEQYF
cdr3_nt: TGTGCCAGCAGCCTGCGAAGACAGGGCCCCTACGAGCAGTACTTC

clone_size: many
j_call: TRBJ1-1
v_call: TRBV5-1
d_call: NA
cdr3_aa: CASSVQMGGTMNTEAFF
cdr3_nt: TGCGCCAGCAGCGTGCAAATGGGGGGTACCATGAACACTGAAGCTTTCTTT

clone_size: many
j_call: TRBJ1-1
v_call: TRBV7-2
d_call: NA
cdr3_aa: CASSFFGVNTEAFF
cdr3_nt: TGTGCCAGCAGCTTCTTCGGGGTTAACACTGAAGCTTTCTTT

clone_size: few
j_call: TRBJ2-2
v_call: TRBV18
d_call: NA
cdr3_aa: CASADSNRELFF
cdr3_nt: TGTGCCAGCGCCGACAGCAATAGGGAGCTGTTTTTT

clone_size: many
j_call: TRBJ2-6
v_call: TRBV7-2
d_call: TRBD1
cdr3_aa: CASSRAGTGVLTGANVLTF
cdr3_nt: TGTGCCAGCAGCCGAGCCGGGACAGGGGTCTTAACTGGGGCCAACGTCCTGACTTTC

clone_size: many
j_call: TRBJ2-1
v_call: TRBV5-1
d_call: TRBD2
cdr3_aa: CASSFWRGGSYNEQFF
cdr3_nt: TGCGCCAGCAGCTTCTGGCGGGGGGGATCCTACAATGAGCAGTTCTTC

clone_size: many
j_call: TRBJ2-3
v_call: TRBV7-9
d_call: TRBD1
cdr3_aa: CASSLSQGADTQYF
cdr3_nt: TGTGCCAGCAGCTTATCACAGGGGGCAGATACGCAGTATTTT

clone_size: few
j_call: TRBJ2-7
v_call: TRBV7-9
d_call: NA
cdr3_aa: CASSLADTQREQYF
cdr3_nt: TGTGCCAGCAGCTTAGCGGACACCCAGCGCGAGCAGTACTTC

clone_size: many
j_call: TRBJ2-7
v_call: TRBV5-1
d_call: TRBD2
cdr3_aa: CASSFGLAGKSSYEQYF
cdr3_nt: TGCGCCAGCAGCTTCGGACTAGCGGGGAAAAGCTCCTACGAGCAGTACTTC

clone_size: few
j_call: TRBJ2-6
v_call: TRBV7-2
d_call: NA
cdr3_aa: CASSLAPSGANVLTF
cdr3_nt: TGTGCCAGCAGCTTAGCACCCTCTGGGGCCAACGTCCTGACTTTC

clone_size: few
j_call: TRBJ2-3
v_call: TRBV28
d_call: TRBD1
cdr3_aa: CASRQKTGGSDTQYF
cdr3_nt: TGTGCCAGCAGACAAAAGACAGGGGGCTCGGATACGCAGTATTTT

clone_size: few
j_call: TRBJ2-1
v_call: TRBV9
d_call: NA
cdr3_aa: CASSAPLAQENEQFF
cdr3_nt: TGTGCCAGCAGCGCCCCACTAGCCCAGGAGAATGAGCAGTTCTTC

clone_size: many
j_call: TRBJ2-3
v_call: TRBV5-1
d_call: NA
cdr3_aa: CASSFGRPEWLRTDTQYF
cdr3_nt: TGCGCCAGCAGCTTCGGACGACCCGAGTGGTTGCGCACAGATACGCAGTATTTT

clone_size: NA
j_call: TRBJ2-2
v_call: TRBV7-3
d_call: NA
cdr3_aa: CASSLTFAGELFF
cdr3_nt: TGTGCCAGCAGCTTAACGTTTGCCGGGGAGCTGTTTTTT

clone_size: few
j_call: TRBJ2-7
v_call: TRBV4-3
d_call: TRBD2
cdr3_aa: CASSQDPDSGRYEQYF
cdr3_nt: TGCGCCAGCAGTCAAGATCCGGATAGCGGGAGGTACGAGCAGTACTTC

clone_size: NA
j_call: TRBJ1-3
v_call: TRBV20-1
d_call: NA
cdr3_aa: CSARDLTYGNTIYF
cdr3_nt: TGCAGTGCTAGAGATTTGACATACGGAAACACCATATATTTT

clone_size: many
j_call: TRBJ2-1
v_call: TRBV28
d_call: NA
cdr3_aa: CASSPLLARYNEQFF
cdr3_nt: TGTGCCAGCAGCCCTCTTTTAGCGAGATACAATGAGCAGTTCTTC

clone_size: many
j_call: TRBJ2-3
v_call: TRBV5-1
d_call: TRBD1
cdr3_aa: CASSGTGTPDTQYF
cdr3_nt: TGCGCCAGCAGCGGGACAGGGACCCCAGATACGCAGTATTTT

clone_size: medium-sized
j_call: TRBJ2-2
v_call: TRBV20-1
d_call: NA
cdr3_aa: CSAPAQGGNTGELFF
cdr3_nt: TGCAGTGCCCCTGCCCAGGGAGGGAACACCGGGGAGCTGTTTTTT

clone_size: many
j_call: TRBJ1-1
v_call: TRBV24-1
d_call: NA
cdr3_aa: CATSDLPGAEAFF
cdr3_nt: TGTGCCACCAGTGATTTGCCCGGGGCTGAAGCTTTCTTT

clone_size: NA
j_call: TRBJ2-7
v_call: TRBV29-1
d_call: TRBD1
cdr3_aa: CSVGTGEYEQYF
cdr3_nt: TGCAGCGTTGGGACAGGGGAATACGAGCAGTACTTC

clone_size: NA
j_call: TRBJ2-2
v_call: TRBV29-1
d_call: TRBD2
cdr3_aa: CSVQPGLAGGLNTGELFF
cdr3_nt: TGCAGCGTCCAACCGGGCCTAGCGGGAGGTTTGAACACCGGGGAGCTGTTTTTT

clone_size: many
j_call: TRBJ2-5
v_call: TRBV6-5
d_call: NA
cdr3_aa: CASSSRAQTLQETQYF
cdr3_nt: TGTGCCAGCAGTTCTAGGGCCCAAACCTTGCAAGAGACCCAGTACTTC

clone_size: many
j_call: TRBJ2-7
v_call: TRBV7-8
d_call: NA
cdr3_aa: CASSLETGLSYEQYF
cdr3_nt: TGTGCCAGCAGCTTAGAAACAGGTCTCTCCTACGAGCAGTACTTC

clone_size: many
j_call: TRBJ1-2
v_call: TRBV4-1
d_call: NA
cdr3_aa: CASSQRFRLAASNYGYTF
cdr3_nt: TGCGCCAGCAGCCAACGTTTTAGGTTGGCAGCTTCTAACTATGGCTACACCTTC

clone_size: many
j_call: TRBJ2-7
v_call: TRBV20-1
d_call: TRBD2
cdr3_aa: CSAKMASGVPYEQYF
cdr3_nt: TGCAGTGCTAAGATGGCTAGCGGTGTGCCCTACGAGCAGTACTTC

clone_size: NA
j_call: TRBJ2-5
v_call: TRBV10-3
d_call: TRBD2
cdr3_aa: CAISENFGGGQETQYF
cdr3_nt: TGTGCCATCAGTGAAAATTTTGGGGGAGGGCAAGAGACCCAGTACTTC

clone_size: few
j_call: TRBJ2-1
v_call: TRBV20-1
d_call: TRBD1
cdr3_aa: CSARQGRNEQFF
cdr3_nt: TGCAGTGCCCGACAGGGCAGAAATGAGCAGTTCTTC

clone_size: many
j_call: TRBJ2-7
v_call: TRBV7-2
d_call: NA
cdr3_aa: CASSLAPNYEQYF
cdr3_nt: TGTGCCAGCAGCTTAGCTCCAAACTACGAGCAGTACTTC

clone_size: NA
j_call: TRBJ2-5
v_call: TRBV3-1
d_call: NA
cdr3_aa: CASSIRGVETQYF
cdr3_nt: TGTGCCAGCAGTATTCGGGGAGTAGAGACCCAGTACTTC

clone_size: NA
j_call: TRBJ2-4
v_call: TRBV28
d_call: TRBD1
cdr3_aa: CASSLETGNKNIQYF
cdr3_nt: TGTGCCAGCAGTTTAGAGACAGGGAACAAAAACATTCAGTACTTC

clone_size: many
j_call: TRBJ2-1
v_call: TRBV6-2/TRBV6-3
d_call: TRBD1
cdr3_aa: CASSPTPGQGDYNEQFF
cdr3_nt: TGTGCCAGCAGCCCTACTCCGGGACAGGGAGACTACAATGAGCAGTTCTTC

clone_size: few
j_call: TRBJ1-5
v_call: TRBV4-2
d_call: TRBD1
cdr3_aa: CASSQPGQGRPQHF
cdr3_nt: TGTGCCAGCAGCCAACCCGGACAGGGGAGGCCCCAGCATTTT

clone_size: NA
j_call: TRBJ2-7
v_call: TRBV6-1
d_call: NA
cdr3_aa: CASTDSRVYEQYF
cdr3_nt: TGTGCCAGCACTGACTCACGGGTCTACGAGCAGTACTTC

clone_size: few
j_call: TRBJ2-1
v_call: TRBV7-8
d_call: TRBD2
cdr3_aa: CASSCGLAGIRANEQFF
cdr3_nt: TGTGCCAGCAGCTGCGGACTAGCGGGAATTAGGGCTAATGAGCAGTTCTTC

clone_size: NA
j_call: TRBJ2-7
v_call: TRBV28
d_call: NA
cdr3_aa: CASSSFGTASYEQYF
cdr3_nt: TGTGCCAGCAGTTCTTTTGGGACGGCGTCCTACGAGCAGTACTTC